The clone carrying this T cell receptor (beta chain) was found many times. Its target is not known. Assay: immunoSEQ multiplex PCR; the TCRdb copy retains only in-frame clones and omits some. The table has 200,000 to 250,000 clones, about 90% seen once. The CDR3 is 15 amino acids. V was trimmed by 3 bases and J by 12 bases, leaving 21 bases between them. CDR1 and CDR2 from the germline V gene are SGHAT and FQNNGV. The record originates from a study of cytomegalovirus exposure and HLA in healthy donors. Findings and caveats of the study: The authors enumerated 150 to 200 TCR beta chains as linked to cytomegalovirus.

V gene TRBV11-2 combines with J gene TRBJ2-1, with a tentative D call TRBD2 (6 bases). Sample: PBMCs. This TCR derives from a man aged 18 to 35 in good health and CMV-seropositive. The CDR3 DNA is TGTGCCAGCAGCTTGACTAGGGTACCCCTAGAGATGCAGTTCTTC. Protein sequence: CASSLTRVPLEMQFF.